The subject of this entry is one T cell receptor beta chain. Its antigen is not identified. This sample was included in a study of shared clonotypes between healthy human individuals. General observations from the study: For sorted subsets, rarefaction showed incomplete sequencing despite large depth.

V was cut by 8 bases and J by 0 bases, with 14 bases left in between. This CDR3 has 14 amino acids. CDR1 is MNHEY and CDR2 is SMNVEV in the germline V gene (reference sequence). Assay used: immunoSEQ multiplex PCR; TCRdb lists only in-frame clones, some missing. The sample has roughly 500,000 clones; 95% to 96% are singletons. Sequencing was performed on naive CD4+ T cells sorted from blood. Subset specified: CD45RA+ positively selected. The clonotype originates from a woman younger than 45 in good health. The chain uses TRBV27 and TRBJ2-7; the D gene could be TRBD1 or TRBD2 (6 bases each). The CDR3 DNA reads TGTGCCAGCCGGGGGCAGGAGAGCTCCTACGAGCAGTACTTC. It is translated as CASRGQESSYEQYF.